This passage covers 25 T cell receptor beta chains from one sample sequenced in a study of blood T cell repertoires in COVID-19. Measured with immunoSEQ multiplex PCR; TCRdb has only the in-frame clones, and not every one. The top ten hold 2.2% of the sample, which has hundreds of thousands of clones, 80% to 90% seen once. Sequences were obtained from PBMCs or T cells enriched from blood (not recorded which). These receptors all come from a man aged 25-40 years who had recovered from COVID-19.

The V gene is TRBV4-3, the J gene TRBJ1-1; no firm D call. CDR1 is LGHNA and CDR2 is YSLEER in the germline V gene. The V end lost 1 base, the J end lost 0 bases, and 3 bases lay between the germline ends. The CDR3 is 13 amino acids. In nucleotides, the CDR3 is TGCGCCAGCAGCCAAGTCGTGAACACTGAAGCTTTCTTT. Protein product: CASSQVVNTEAFF.

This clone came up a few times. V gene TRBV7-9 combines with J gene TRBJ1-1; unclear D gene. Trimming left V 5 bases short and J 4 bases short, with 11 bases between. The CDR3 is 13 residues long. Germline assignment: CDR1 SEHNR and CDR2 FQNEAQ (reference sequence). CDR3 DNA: TGTGCCAGCAGCGTGGAGTTTGGCACTGAAGCTTTCTTT. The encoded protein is CASSVEFGTEAFF.

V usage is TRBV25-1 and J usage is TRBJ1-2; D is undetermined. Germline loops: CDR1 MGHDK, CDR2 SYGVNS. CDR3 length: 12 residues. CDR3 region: CDGGLPNYGYTF. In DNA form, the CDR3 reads TGTGACGGCGGGCTTCCTAACTATGGCTACACCTTC.

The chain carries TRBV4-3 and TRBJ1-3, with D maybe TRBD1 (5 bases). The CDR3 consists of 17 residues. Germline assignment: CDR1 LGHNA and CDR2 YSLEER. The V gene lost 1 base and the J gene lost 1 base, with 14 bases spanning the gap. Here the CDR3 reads CASSQAPGRLSGNTIYF. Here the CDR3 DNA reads TGCGCCAGCAGCCAAGCTCCAGGGCGTTTATCTGGAAACACCATATATTTT.

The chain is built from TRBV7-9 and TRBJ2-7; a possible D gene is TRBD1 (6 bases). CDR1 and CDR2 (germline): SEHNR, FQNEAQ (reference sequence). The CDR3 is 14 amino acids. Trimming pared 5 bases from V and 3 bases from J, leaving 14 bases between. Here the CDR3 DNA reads TGTGCCAGCAGCCGAACCACAGGGATCTACGAGCAGTACTTC. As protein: CASSRTTGIYEQYF.

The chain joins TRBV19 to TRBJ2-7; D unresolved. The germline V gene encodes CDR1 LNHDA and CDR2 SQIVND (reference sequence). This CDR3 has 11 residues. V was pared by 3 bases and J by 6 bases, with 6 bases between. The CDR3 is CASSILGEQYF. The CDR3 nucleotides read TGTGCCAGTAGTATTCTCGGCGAGCAGTACTTC.

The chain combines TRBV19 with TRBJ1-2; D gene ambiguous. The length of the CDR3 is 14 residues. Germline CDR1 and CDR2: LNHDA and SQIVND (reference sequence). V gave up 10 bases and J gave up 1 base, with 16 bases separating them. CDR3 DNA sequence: TGTGCCACCCGCCCCCAGGCACTTAACTATGGCTACACCTTC. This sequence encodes CATRPQALNYGYTF.

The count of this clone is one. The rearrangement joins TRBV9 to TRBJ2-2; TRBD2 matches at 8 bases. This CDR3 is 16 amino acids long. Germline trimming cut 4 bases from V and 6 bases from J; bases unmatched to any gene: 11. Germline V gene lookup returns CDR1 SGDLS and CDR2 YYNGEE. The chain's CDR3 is CASSPRALAGPGELFF. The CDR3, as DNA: TGTGCCAGCAGCCCCCGTGCATTAGCGGGGCCCGGGGAGCTGTTTTTT.

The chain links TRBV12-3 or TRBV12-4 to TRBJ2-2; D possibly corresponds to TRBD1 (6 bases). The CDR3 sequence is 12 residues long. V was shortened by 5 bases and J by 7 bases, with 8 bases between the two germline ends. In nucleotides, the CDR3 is TGTGCCAGCAGTCAGGGGATCGGGGAGCTGTTTTTT. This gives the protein CASSQGIGELFF.

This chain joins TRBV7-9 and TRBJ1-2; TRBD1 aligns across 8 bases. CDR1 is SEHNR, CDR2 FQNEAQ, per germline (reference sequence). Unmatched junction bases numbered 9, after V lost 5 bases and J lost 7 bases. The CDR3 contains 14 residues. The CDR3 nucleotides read TGTGCCAGCAGCCCGACAGGGGAGGGGTCTGGCTACACCTTC. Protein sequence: CASSPTGEGSGYTF.

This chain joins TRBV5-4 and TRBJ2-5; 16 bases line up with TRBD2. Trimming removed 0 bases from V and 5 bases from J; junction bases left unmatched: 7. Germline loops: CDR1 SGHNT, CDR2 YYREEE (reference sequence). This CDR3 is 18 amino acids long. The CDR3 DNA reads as TGTGCCAGCAGCTTGGCCGGGACTAGCGGGGGGGAGGAGGAGACCCAGTACTTC. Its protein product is CASSLAGTSGGEEETQYF.

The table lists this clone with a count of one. The CDR3 spells CASSSSGGSIYGYTF. CDR3 sequence (DNA): TGTGCCAGCTCATCCTCAGGGGGTTCGATCTATGGCTACACCTTC. The chain joins TRBV7-2 to TRBJ1-2; 7 bases agree with TRBD1. V dropped 8 bases and J dropped 4; count of bases not matched to a gene: 13. This CDR3 has 15 residues. Germline V gives CDR1 SGHTA, CDR2 FQGNSA.

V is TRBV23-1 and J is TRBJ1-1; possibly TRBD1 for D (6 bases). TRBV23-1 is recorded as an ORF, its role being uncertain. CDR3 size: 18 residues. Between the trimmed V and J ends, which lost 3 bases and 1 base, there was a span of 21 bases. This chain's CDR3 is CASSHYGQTYLKNTEAFF. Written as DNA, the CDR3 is TGCGCCAGCAGTCACTACGGACAGACTTATCTAAAGAACACTGAAGCTTTCTTT.

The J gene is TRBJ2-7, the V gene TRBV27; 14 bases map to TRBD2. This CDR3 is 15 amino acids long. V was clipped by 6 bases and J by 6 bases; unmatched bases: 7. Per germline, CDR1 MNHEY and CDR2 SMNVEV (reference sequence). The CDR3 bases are TGTGCCAGCAGCACGACTAGCGGGGGGGCTCGCGAGCAGTACTTC. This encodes CASSTTSGGAREQYF.

This CDR3 is CASSLTQGGIYGYTF. DNA for the CDR3: TGTGCCAGCAGCTTGACTCAGGGAGGAATCTATGGCTACACCTTC. The chain carries TRBV5-5 and TRBJ1-2, with TRBD1 as a possible D gene (5 bases). CDR1 and CDR2 from the germline V gene are SGHKS and YYEKEE (reference sequence). Trimming removed 1 base from V and 4 bases from J, with 14 bases in between. CDR3 size: 15 residues.

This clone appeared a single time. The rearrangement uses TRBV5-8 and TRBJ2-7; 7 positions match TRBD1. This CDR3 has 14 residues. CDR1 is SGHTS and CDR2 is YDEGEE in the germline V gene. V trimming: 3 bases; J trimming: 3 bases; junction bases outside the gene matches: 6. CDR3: CASSSRQGNYEQYF. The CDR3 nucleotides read TGTGCCAGCAGCTCAAGACAGGGAAACTACGAGCAGTACTTC.

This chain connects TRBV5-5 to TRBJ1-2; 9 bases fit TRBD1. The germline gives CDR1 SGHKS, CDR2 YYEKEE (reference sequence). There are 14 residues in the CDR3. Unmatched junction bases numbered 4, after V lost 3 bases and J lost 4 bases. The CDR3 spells CASSSTTGGYGYTF. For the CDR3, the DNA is TGTGCCAGCAGCTCCACGACAGGGGGCTATGGCTACACCTTC.

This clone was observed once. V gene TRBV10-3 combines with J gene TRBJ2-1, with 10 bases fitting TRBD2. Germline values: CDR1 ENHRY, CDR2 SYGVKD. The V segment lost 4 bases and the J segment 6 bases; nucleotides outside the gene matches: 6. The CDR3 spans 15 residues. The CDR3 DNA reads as TGTGCCATCAGTGCCCCTAGCGGGGGAGGCAATGAGCAGTTCTTC. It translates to CAISAPSGGGNEQFF.

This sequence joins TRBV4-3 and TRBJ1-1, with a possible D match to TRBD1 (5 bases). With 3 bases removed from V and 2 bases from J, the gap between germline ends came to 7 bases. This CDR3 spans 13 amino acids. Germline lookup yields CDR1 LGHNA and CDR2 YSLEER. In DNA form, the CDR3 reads TGCGCCAGCAGCCACCAGGGAAACACTGAAGCTTTCTTT. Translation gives CASSHQGNTEAFF.

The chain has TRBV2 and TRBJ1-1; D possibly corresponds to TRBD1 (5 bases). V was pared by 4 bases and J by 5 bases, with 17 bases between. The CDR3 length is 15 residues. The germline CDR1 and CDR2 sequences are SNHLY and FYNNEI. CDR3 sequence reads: CASSATGRGNTEAFF. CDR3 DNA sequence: TGTGCCAGCAGTGCTACGGGACGCGGGAATACTGAAGCTTTCTTT. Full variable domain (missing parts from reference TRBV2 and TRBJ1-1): EPEVTQTPSHQVTQMGQEVILRCVPISNHLYFYWYRQILGQKVEFLVSFYNNEISEKSEIFDDQFSVERPDGSNFTLKIRSTKLEDSAMYFCASSATGRGNTEAFFGQGTRLTVV.

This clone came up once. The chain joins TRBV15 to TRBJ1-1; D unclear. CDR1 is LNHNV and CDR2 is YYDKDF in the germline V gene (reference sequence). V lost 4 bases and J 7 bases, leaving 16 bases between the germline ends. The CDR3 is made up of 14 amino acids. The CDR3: CATSIFTADHEAFF. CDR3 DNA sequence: TGTGCCACCAGCATCTTCACAGCGGATCATGAAGCTTTCTTT.

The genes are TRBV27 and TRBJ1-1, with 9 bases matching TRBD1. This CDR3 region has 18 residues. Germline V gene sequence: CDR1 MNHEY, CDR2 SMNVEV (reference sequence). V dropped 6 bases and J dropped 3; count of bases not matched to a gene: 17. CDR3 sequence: CASSFEFGQGRTYTEAFF. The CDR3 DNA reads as TGTGCCAGCAGCTTTGAGTTCGGACAGGGGAGAACCTACACTGAAGCTTTCTTT.

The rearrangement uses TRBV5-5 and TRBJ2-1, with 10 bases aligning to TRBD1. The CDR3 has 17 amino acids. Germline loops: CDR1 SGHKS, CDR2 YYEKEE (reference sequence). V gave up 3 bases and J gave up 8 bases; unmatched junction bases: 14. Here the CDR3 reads CASSSTGTGARGDEQFF. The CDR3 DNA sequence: TGTGCCAGCAGCTCAACCGGGACAGGGGCCCGAGGGGATGAGCAGTTCTTC.

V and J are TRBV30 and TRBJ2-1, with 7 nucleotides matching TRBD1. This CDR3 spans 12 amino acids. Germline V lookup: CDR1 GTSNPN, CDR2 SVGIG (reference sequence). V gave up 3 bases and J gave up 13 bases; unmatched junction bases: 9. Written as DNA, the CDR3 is TGTGCCTGGAGCCTTGGGACAGCACCCCAGTTCTTC. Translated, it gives CAWSLGTAPQFF.

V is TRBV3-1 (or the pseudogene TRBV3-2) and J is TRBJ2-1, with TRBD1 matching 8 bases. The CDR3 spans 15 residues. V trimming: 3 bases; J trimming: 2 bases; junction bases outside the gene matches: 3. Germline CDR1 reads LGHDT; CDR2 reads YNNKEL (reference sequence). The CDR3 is CASSQSDRAYNEQFF. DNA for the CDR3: TGTGCCAGCAGCCAGTCGGACAGGGCCTACAATGAGCAGTTCTTC.